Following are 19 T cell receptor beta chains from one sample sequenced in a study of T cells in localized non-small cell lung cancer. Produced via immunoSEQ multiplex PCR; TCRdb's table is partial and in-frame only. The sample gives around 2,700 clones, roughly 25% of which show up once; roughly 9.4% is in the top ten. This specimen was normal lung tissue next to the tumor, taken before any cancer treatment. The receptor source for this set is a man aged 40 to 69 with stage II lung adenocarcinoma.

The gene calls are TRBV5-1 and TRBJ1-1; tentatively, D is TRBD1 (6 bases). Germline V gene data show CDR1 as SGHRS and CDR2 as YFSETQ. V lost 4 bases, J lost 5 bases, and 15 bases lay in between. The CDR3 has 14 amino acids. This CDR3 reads CASSRTGLGTEAFF. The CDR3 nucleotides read TGCGCCAGCAGCCGAACAGGGCTTGGGACTGAAGCTTTCTTT.

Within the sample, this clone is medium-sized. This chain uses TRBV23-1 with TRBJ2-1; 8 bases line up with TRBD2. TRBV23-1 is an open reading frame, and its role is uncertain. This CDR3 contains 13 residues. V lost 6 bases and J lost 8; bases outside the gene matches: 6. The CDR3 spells CASSGTSWDEQFF. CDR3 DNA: TGCGCCAGCAGCGGGACTAGTTGGGATGAGCAGTTCTTC.

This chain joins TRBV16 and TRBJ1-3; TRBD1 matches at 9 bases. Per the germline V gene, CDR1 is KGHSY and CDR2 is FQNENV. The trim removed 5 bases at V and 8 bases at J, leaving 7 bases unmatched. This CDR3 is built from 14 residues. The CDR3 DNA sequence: TGTGCCAGCAGCAAAGACCGGACAGGGGACACCATATATTTT. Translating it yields CASSKDRTGDTIYF. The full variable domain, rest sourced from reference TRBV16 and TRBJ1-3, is GEEVAQTPKHLVRGEGQKAKLYCAPIKGHSYVFWYQQVLKNEFKFLISFQNENVFDETGMPKERFSAKCLPNSPCSLEIQATKLEDSAVYFCASSKDRTGDTIYFGEGSWLTVV.

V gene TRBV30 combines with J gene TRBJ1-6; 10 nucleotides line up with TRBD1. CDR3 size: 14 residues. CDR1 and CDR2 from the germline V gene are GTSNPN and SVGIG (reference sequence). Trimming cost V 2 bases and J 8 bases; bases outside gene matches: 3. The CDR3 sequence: CAWSTGTGDSPLHF. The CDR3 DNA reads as TGTGCCTGGAGTACTGGGACAGGGGATTCACCCCTCCACTTT.

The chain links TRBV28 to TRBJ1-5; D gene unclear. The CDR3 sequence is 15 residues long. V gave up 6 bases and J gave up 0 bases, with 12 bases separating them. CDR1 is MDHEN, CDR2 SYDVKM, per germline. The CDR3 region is CASRQQRGSNQPQHF. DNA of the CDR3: TGTGCCAGCAGGCAGCAACGGGGTAGCAATCAGCCCCAGCATTTT. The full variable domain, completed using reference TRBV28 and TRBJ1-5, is DVKVTQSSRYLVKRTGEKVFLECVQDMDHENMFWYRQDPGLGLRLIYFSYDVKMKEKGDIPEGYSVSREKKERFSLILESASTNQTSMYLCASRQQRGSNQPQHFGDGTRLSIL.

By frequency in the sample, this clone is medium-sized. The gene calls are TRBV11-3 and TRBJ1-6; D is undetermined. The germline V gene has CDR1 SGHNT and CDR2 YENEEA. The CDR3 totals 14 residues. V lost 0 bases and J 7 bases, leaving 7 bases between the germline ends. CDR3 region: CASSLEAKNSPLHF. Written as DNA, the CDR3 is TGTGCCAGCAGCTTAGAGGCAAAAAATTCACCCCTCCACTTT.

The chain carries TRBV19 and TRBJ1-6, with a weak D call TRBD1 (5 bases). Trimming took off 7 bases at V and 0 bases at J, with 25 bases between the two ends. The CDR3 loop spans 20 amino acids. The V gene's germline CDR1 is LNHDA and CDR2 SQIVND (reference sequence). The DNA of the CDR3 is TGTGCCAGTAAGGAGGTGGGCAGGGTCCTAACCGACTCCTATAATTCACCCCTCCACTTT. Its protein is CASKEVGRVLTDSYNSPLHF.

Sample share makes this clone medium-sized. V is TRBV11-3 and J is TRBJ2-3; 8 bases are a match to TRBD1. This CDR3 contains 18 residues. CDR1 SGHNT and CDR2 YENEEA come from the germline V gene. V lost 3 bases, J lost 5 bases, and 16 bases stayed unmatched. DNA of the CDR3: TGTGCCAGCAGCTTGGTGGGCGTCGGACAGGGCGGTGAAGATACGCAGTATTTT. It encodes CASSLVGVGQGGEDTQYF.

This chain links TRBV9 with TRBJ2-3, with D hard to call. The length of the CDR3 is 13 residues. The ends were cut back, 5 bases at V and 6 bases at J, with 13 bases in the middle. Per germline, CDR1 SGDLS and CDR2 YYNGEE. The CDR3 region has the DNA TGTGCCAGCAGTCCCGGCTTGGGGGATACGCAGTATTTT. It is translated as CASSPGLGDTQYF.

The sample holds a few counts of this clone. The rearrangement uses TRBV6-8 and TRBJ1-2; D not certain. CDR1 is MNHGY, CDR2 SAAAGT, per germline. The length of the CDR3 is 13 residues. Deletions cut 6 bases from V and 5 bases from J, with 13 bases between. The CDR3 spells CASRLRRQYGYTF. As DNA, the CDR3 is TGTGCCAGCAGACTTAGACGGCAATATGGCTACACCTTC.

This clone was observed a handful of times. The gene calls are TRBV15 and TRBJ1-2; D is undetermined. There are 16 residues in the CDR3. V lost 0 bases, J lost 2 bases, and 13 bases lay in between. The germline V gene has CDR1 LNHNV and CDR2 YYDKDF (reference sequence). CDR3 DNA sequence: TGTGCCACCAGCAGAGATCGCCCAGGCCCAAACTATGGCTACACCTTC. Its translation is CATSRDRPGPNYGYTF.

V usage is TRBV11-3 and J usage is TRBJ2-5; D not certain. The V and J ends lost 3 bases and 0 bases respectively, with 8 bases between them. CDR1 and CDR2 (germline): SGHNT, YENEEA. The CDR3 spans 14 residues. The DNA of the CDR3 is TGTGCCAGCAGCTTGGATTCCGACCAAGAGACCCAGTACTTC. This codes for CASSLDSDQETQYF.

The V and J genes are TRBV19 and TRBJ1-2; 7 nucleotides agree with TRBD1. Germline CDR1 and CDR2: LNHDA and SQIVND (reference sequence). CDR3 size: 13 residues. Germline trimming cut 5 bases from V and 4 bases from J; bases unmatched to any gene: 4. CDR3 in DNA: TGTGCCAGTAGTGACAGGGATTTCTATGGCTACACCTTC. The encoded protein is CASSDRDFYGYTF.

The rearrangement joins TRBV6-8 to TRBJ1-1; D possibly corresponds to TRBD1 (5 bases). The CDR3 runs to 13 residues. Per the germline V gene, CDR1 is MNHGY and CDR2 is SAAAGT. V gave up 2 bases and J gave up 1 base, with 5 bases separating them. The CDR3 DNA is TGTGCCAGCAGTTACGGGGGGAACACTGAAGCTTTCTTT. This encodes CASSYGGNTEAFF.

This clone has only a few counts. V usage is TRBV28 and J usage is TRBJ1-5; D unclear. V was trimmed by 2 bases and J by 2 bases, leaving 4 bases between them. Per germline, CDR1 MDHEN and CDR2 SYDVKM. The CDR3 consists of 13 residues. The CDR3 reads CASSLTGNQPQHF. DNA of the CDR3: TGTGCCAGCAGTTTAACGGGCAATCAGCCCCAGCATTTT.

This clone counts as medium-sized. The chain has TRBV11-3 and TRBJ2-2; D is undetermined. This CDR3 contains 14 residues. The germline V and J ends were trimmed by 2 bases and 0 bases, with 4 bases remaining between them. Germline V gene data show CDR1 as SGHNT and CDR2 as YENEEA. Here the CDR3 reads CASSLQPNTGELFF. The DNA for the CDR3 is TGTGCCAGCAGCTTACAGCCGAACACCGGGGAGCTGTTTTTT.

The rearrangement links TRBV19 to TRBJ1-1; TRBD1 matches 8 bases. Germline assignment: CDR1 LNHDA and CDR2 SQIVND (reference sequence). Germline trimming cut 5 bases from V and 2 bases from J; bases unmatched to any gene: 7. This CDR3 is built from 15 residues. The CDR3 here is CASSGTGGPNTEAFF. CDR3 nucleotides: TGTGCCAGTAGTGGTACAGGGGGACCAAACACTGAAGCTTTCTTT.

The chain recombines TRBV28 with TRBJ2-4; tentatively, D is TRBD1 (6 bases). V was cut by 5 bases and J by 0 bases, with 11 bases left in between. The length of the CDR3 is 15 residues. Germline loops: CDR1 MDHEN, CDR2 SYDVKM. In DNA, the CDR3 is TGTGCCAGCAGTCACCGAGGGGGAGCCAAAAACATTCAGTACTTC. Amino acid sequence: CASSHRGGAKNIQYF.

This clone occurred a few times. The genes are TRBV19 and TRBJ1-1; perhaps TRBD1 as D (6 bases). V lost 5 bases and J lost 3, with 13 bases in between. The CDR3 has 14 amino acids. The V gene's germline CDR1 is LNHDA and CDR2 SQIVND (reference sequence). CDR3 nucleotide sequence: TGTGCCAGTAGTCCGGGACATTCCTACACTGAAGCTTTCTTT. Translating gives CASSPGHSYTEAFF. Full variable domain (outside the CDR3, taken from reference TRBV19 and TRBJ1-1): DGGITQSPKYLFRKEGQNVTLSCEQNLNHDAMYWYRQDPGQGLRLIYYSQIVNDFQKGDIAEGYSVSREKKESFPLTVTSAQKNPTAFYLCASSPGHSYTEAFFGQGTRLTVV.